One sample yielded the 10 T cell receptor beta chains listed below, sequenced in a study of immune heterogeneity within non-small cell lung tumors. Genomic DNA extracted from bulk tumor tissue served as template. A total of roughly 600 ng was used per sample. Biopsies, several per primary tumor and spaced far apart, were collected during surgery. It was patients with untreated, newly diagnosed non-small cell lung cancer who underwent curative surgery. Amplification of the TCR beta CDR3 was achieved through multiplex PCR with 32 V and 13 J primers. From the multiplex PCR reads, TCRdb called clonotypes with MiXCR, one entry per CDR3 protein. This sample has about 23,000 distinct CDR3 sequences, with 27% found just once. Sequenced: lung tumor tissue. Receptors originate from a middle-aged man with non-small cell lung cancer.

This clonotype has just a few counts. V is TRBV18 and J is TRBJ1-1; 8 bases map to TRBD1. Germline loops: CDR1 KGHSH, CDR2 LQKENI. The ends lost 5 bases at V and 1 base at J; junction bases unmatched: 3. CDR3 length: 14 amino acids. CDR3 DNA: TGTGCCAGCTCAAGACAGGGGACGAACACTGAAGCTTTCTTT. As protein: CASSRQGTNTEAFF. The full variable domain, rest sourced from reference TRBV18 and TRBJ1-1, is NAGVMQNPRHLVRRRGQEARLRCSPMKGHSHVYWYRQLPEEGLKFMVYLQKENIIDESGMPKERFSAEFPKEGPSILRIQQVVRGDSAAYFCASSRQGTNTEAFFGQGTRLTVV.

A note on this clonotype: The junction shows a germline mismatch at one end, possibly a read error. The rearrangement links TRBV29-1 to TRBJ2-1, with D perhaps TRBD2 (6 bases). The CDR3 totals 14 residues. Germline CDR1 SQVTM, CDR2 ANQGSEA. CDR3 coding DNA: TGCAGCGCTACCATAGCGGCCTCCTACAATGATCAGTTCTTC. Protein sequence: CSATIAASYNDQFF.

This clonotype was seen at least ten times. The V gene is TRBV5-8, the J gene TRBJ2-7; the match to TRBD1 covers 9 bases. CDR3 length equals 16 residues. The V and J ends lost 5 bases and 1 base, in that order; junction bases with no gene match: 10. From germline, CDR1 is SGHTS and CDR2 YDEGEE. For the CDR3, the DNA is TGTGCCAGCAGACGAGCGGGACAGGGAAGTTCCTACGAGCAGTACTTC. As protein: CASRRAGQGSSYEQYF.

At least ten counts were recorded for this clonotype. The CDR3 reads CASTRTGVSNQPQHF. DNA for the CDR3: TGTGCCAGCACCCGGACAGGAGTGAGCAATCAGCCCCAGCATTTT. J is TRBJ1-5 and V is TRBV5-8; TRBD1 matches at 7 bases. CDR3 length: 15 residues. V lost 6 bases and J lost 1; bases outside the gene matches: 7. CDR1 is SGHTS, CDR2 YDEGEE, per germline.

Of note for this clonotype: This sequence may be a read error, since a much larger clone differs from it by one base. This chain uses TRBV20-1 with TRBJ1-5; no clear D gene. V was cut by 4 bases and J by 4 bases, with 11 bases left in between. The CDR3 is 13 residues long. Germline CDR1 DFQATT, CDR2 SNEGSKA (reference sequence). CDR3 bases: TGCAGTGCTAAAGTGGACCAAAATCAGCCCCAGCATTTT. Its translation is CSAKVDQNQPQHF.

On this clonotype: With a much larger clone just one base away, this may be a read error. The chain recombines TRBV20-1 with TRBJ2-7, with D possibly matching TRBD2 (7 bases). Trimming took 4 bases from V and 0 from J, leaving 16 bases between them. This CDR3 is 15 amino acids long. CDR1 DFQATT and CDR2 SNEGSKA come from the germline V gene (reference sequence). CDR3 residues: CSAKGGGAGSYEQYF. As DNA, the CDR3 is TGCAGTGCTAAGGGGGGGGGAGCGGGCTCCTACGAGCAGTACTTC.

The rearrangement joins TRBV5-4 to TRBJ2-2; 7 bases map to TRBD1. The CDR3 spans 15 residues. Trimming removed 0 bases from V and 2 bases from J; junction bases left unmatched: 1. From germline, CDR1 is SGHNT and CDR2 YYREEE (reference sequence). The CDR3 nucleotides are TGTGCCAGCAGCTTGGGACAGGGTAACACCGGGGAGCTGTTTTTT. Translation gives CASSLGQGNTGELFF.

This clonotype was counted a single time. The V and J genes are TRBV6-1 and TRBJ2-7; TRBD2 agrees at 8 bases. J was trimmed by 7 bases and V by 5 bases; bases with no gene match: 19. This CDR3 comprises 17 residues. Germline loops: CDR1 MNHNS, CDR2 SASEGT. The CDR3 region is CASSTGLGAGGWREQYF. The CDR3 coding sequence is TGTGCCAGCAGTACCGGCCTTGGCGCGGGAGGCTGGAGAGAGCAGTACTTC.

Of note for this clonotype: A read error may produce the germline difference seen at one junction end. The chain links TRBV20-1 to TRBJ2-4, with D possibly matching TRBD2 (6 bases). CDR3 length equals 12 residues. Germline CDR1 and CDR2: DFQATT and SNEGSKA (reference sequence). This CDR3 is CSASRGANIQNF. CDR3 DNA sequence: TGCAGTGCTAGTCGCGGGGCCAACATTCAGAACTTC.

Ten or more counts support this clonotype. The chain combines TRBV9 with TRBJ1-2; 10 bases align to TRBD1. Trimming took 0 bases from V and 4 from J; bases not matched to a gene: 6. The CDR3 loop spans 16 amino acids. Germline V CDR1 and CDR2: SGDLS, YYNGEE. Written as DNA, the CDR3 is TGTGCCAGCAGCGTAGACGAGGGACAGGGGACCTATGGCTACACCTTC. This translates into CASSVDEGQGTYGYTF.